The entry that follows covers one TCR beta chain sequence. The sample comes from a study of blood T cell repertoires in COVID-19. Generated by immunoSEQ multiplex PCR, the TCRdb table keeps only in-frame clones and is missing some. The sample gives about 100,000 clones, 88% of which show up once; under 7% is in the top ten. This CDR3 is 13 amino acids long. Germline V gene lookup returns CDR1 MNHEY and CDR2 SMNVEV (reference sequence). Between the trimmed V and J ends, which lost 10 bases and 6 bases, there was a span of 18 bases. The clonotype originates from a woman aged 60-70 years with acute or convalescent COVID-19. The sample was peripheral blood. This chain uses TRBV27 with TRBJ1-1; D not certain. This chain's CDR3 is CATTPGSRAEAFF. For the CDR3, the DNA is TGTGCCACGACCCCGGGGAGTCGGGCTGAAGCTTTCTTT.